This section outlines one T cell receptor beta chain sequence together with its context. Antigen unknown. This sample was taken from a study of blood T cells in healthy people across ages. Germline loops: CDR1 LNHDA, CDR2 SQIVND (reference sequence). The CDR3 is 15 amino acids. The trim removed 6 bases at V and 3 bases at J, leaving 8 bases unmatched. Combining a sample-barcoded 5' primer with a J-beta primer mix, a second PCR ran for 7 to 11 cycles. TCRdb re-derived calls from the 5' RACE reads in MiXCR, one entry per CDR3 protein. The repertoire includes fewer than 2,000,000 distinct CDR3 sequences, about 39% of them detected once, and roughly 23% sits in the top ten. Study-wide results and limits: PBMCs left unsorted prevented a conclusive naive versus antigen-experienced comparison.

The TCR comes from a human donor in good health. Sequences were obtained from blood. The rearrangement joins TRBV19 to TRBJ1-2; 9 positions match TRBD1. The chain's CDR3 is CASSRHWDRDYGYTF. CDR3 DNA sequence: TGTGCCAGTAGCCGGCACTGGGACAGGGACTATGGCTACACCTTC.